These T cell receptor beta chains were read from a single sample in a study of post-analysis software for immune sequencing data. MiXCR, run by TCRdb on the PCR reads, gives a single entry per CDR3 protein. The repertoire holds around 260,000 distinct CDR3 sequences, with approximately 34% as singletons. The sequencing input was blood. The receptors stem from a girl under 18 with multiple sclerosis. Both conserved end residues are part of each CDR3. Fields, in order: D gene, J gene, V gene, clone size, CDR3 DNA, CDR3 protein. The D gene is left open where the match is weak. A clone size is listed for some rows: how often the clone was seen (once, few, many), or a class if it is expanded.

d_call: TRBD1; j_call: TRBJ1-2; v_call: TRBV19; clone_size: -; cdr3_nt: TGTGCCAGCAGCCAAACAGGGGAGGCGGTTAACTATGGCTACACCTTC; cdr3_aa: CASSQTGEAVNYGYTF
d_call: -; j_call: TRBJ2-1; v_call: TRBV5-1; clone_size: many; cdr3_nt: TGCGCCAGCAGCTTGGGGTTCACGGGCAGGCCCATGGATGAGCAGTTCTTC; cdr3_aa: CASSLGFTGRPMDEQFF
d_call: -; j_call: TRBJ2-3; v_call: TRBV5-1; clone_size: -; cdr3_nt: TGCGCCAGCAGCTCCCTACAGGGAGATACGCAGTATTTT; cdr3_aa: CASSSLQGDTQYF
d_call: TRBD2; j_call: TRBJ2-5; v_call: TRBV3-1; clone_size: many; cdr3_nt: TGTGCCAGCAGCCAAAGTAGCGGGAGAGGCGAGACCCAGTACTTC; cdr3_aa: CASSQSSGRGETQYF
d_call: -; j_call: TRBJ1-5; v_call: TRBV6-5; clone_size: -; cdr3_nt: TGTGCCAGCTCCCCCGGGACCCCGGGGAGTCAGCCCCAGCATTTT; cdr3_aa: CASSPGTPGSQPQHF
d_call: -; j_call: TRBJ1-1; v_call: TRBV11-2; clone_size: -; cdr3_nt: TGTGCCAGCAGCTCTCAGGGAATGGGGGGCACTGAAGCTTTCTTT; cdr3_aa: CASSSQGMGGTEAFF
d_call: -; j_call: TRBJ2-1; v_call: TRBV5-1; clone_size: -; cdr3_nt: TGCGCCAGCAGCTTGGTTGGGGATGAGCAGTTCTTC; cdr3_aa: CASSLVGDEQFF
d_call: TRBD1; j_call: TRBJ2-3; v_call: TRBV29-1; clone_size: -; cdr3_nt: TGCAGCGTTGAAGGCTCCCCCACAGGGGATTTGACAGATACGCAGTATTTT; cdr3_aa: CSVEGSPTGDLTDTQYF
d_call: TRBD2; j_call: TRBJ2-1; v_call: TRBV11-2; clone_size: many; cdr3_nt: TGTGCCAGCAGCCTAACCGGGACTAGCAGCAATGAGCAGTTCTTC; cdr3_aa: CASSLTGTSSNEQFF
d_call: -; j_call: TRBJ2-3; v_call: TRBV11-2; clone_size: -; cdr3_nt: TGTGCCAGCAGCTTATATCAGACCTCAGGCACAGATACGCAGTATTTT; cdr3_aa: CASSLYQTSGTDTQYF
d_call: -; j_call: TRBJ1-1; v_call: TRBV12-3/TRBV12-4; clone_size: -; cdr3_nt: TGTGCCAGCAGCTCTATAGGGGGTGCTGAAGCTTTCTTT; cdr3_aa: CASSSIGGAEAFF
d_call: -; j_call: TRBJ1-1; v_call: TRBV20-1; clone_size: many; cdr3_nt: TGCAGTGCTAGAGTGAACACTGAAGCTTTCTTT; cdr3_aa: CSARVNTEAFF
d_call: TRBD2; j_call: TRBJ2-1; v_call: TRBV9; clone_size: many; cdr3_nt: TGTGCCAGCAGCCCTAGCCCTAGCGGGAGGAGAGAGCAGTTCTTC; cdr3_aa: CASSPSPSGRREQFF
d_call: TRBD1; j_call: TRBJ2-3; v_call: TRBV28; clone_size: many; cdr3_nt: TGTGCCAGCGGAACCGGGACAGCGAGCACAGATACGCAGTATTTT; cdr3_aa: CASGTGTASTDTQYF
d_call: TRBD1; j_call: TRBJ1-2; v_call: TRBV12-3/TRBV12-4; clone_size: -; cdr3_nt: TGTGCCAGCAGACAAGCCGGGACAGGCTATGGCTACACCTTC; cdr3_aa: CASRQAGTGYGYTF
d_call: -; j_call: TRBJ2-2; v_call: TRBV5-1; clone_size: few; cdr3_nt: TGCGCCAGCAGCTTGGAGGCAGGCCCGGTCGCCGGGGAGCTGTTTTTT; cdr3_aa: CASSLEAGPVAGELFF
d_call: -; j_call: TRBJ2-5; v_call: TRBV4-2; clone_size: -; cdr3_nt: TGTGCCAGCAGCCAAGATGGAGGGGGGGGGACGGAGACCCAGTACTTC; cdr3_aa: CASSQDGGGGTETQYF
d_call: -; j_call: TRBJ1-4; v_call: TRBV20-1; clone_size: -; cdr3_nt: TGCAGTGCTAGAGAGGGGAGAAAACTGTTTTTT; cdr3_aa: CSAREGRKLFF
d_call: TRBD2; j_call: TRBJ2-7; v_call: TRBV24-1; clone_size: -; cdr3_nt: TGTGCCACCAGTGGGACCGGGACTAGCGGGAGTCTCCCCTACAATGAGCAGTACTTC; cdr3_aa: CATSGTGTSGSLPYNEQYF
d_call: TRBD2; j_call: TRBJ2-1; v_call: TRBV5-1; clone_size: many; cdr3_nt: TGCGCCAGCAGCCCGACCGGGACTAGCAGCGATGAGCAGTTCTTC; cdr3_aa: CASSPTGTSSDEQFF
d_call: TRBD2; j_call: TRBJ2-3; v_call: TRBV20-1; clone_size: -; cdr3_nt: TGCAGTGCTCCAGCGGGAGCTAGCACAGATACGCAGTATTTT; cdr3_aa: CSAPAGASTDTQYF
d_call: TRBD2; j_call: TRBJ2-1; v_call: TRBV7-3; clone_size: few; cdr3_nt: TGTGCCAGCAGCTTAAGTGGGACTAGCGGGGCTTCCTACAATGAGCAGTTCTTC; cdr3_aa: CASSLSGTSGASYNEQFF
d_call: TRBD1; j_call: TRBJ1-1; v_call: TRBV20-1; clone_size: few; cdr3_nt: TGCAGTGCTATACCGGGACAGGGAGTTCGAGTCACTGAAGCTTTCTTT; cdr3_aa: CSAIPGQGVRVTEAFF
d_call: -; j_call: TRBJ2-3; v_call: TRBV20-1; clone_size: many; cdr3_nt: TGCAGTGCTCTGGGGTCCGACACAGATACGCAGTATTTT; cdr3_aa: CSALGSDTDTQYF
d_call: -; j_call: TRBJ1-1; v_call: TRBV4-1; clone_size: many; cdr3_nt: TGCGCCAGCAGCCAACCGATACTCACAGGGTTCTCCACTGAAGCTTTCTTT; cdr3_aa: CASSQPILTGFSTEAFF
d_call: -; j_call: TRBJ1-2; v_call: TRBV21-1; clone_size: many; cdr3_nt: TGTGCCAGCAGCAAAATTGGGGCGAGCCCTAACTATGGCTACACCTTC; cdr3_aa: CASSKIGASPNYGYTF
d_call: -; j_call: TRBJ2-3; v_call: TRBV20-1; clone_size: -; cdr3_nt: TGCAGTGCTAGTCCCGGCAGTAGCACAGATACGCAGTATTTT; cdr3_aa: CSASPGSSTDTQYF
d_call: -; j_call: TRBJ1-4; v_call: TRBV5-1; clone_size: few; cdr3_nt: TGCGCCAGCAGTGAAGGGGGTAATGAAAAACTGTTTTTT; cdr3_aa: CASSEGGNEKLFF
d_call: -; j_call: TRBJ1-1; v_call: TRBV20-1; clone_size: -; cdr3_nt: TGCAGTGCTAAAAGGTTTGGCAGGGAATTCGAAGCTTTCTTT; cdr3_aa: CSAKRFGREFEAFF
d_call: -; j_call: TRBJ2-1; v_call: TRBV29-1; clone_size: many; cdr3_nt: TGCAGCGTTGTCGGGGGAAATGAGCAGTTCTTC; cdr3_aa: CSVVGGNEQFF
d_call: TRBD1; j_call: TRBJ1-2; v_call: TRBV3-1; clone_size: -; cdr3_nt: TGTGCCAGCAGCACACAGGGGAGAGGCTGCACCTTC; cdr3_aa: CASSTQGRGCTF
d_call: -; j_call: TRBJ1-4; v_call: TRBV12-3/TRBV12-4; clone_size: many; cdr3_nt: TGTGCCAGCAGTTTAGGGGACCCAAAGGATGAAAAACTGTTTTTT; cdr3_aa: CASSLGDPKDEKLFF
d_call: TRBD2; j_call: TRBJ2-1; v_call: TRBV27; clone_size: many; cdr3_nt: TGTGCCAGCAGTTTCCAACTACGACTAGCGGGGCGCAATGAGCAGTTCTTC; cdr3_aa: CASSFQLRLAGRNEQFF
d_call: TRBD1; j_call: TRBJ1-2; v_call: TRBV27; clone_size: -; cdr3_nt: TGTGCCAGCAGTTCGGGACAGGGGCCGTACTGTGGCTGCACCTTC; cdr3_aa: CASSSGQGPYCGCTF
d_call: -; j_call: TRBJ2-4; v_call: TRBV7-8; clone_size: -; cdr3_nt: TGTGCCAGCAGCTTAAGGTCTGCGGGGAGCCTAAACATTCAGTACTTC; cdr3_aa: CASSLRSAGSLNIQYF
d_call: -; j_call: TRBJ1-4; v_call: TRBV5-1; clone_size: -; cdr3_nt: TGCGCCAGCAGCTCGTTGCCCGGGACGGCCAATGAAAAACTGTTTTTT; cdr3_aa: CASSSLPGTANEKLFF
d_call: TRBD2; j_call: TRBJ2-1; v_call: TRBV5-1; clone_size: -; cdr3_nt: TGCGCCAGCAGGCCCGGGACTAGCGAGAGCAATGAGCAGTTCTTC; cdr3_aa: CASRPGTSESNEQFF
d_call: -; j_call: TRBJ2-7; v_call: TRBV5-1; clone_size: many; cdr3_nt: TGCGCCAGCAGCTTGGGCGTAGGGAATTCCTACGAGCAGTACTTC; cdr3_aa: CASSLGVGNSYEQYF
d_call: -; j_call: TRBJ1-1; v_call: TRBV7-9; clone_size: few; cdr3_nt: TGTGCCAGCAGCTTAGAGGGGCGCGGGAACACTGAAGCTTTCTTT; cdr3_aa: CASSLEGRGNTEAFF
d_call: -; j_call: TRBJ2-1; v_call: TRBV12-3/TRBV12-4; clone_size: many; cdr3_nt: TGTGCCAGCAGTAGCGGACAGAAGCAGGAGCAGTTCTTC; cdr3_aa: CASSSGQKQEQFF
d_call: -; j_call: TRBJ1-4; v_call: TRBV5-1; clone_size: many; cdr3_nt: TGCGCCAGCAGCTTGACAGCAACTAATGAAAAACTGTTTTTT; cdr3_aa: CASSLTATNEKLFF
d_call: -; j_call: TRBJ2-3; v_call: TRBV15; clone_size: many; cdr3_nt: TGTGCCACCAGCAGAAGAACAGGGACAGATACGCAGTATTTT; cdr3_aa: CATSRRTGTDTQYF
d_call: TRBD2; j_call: TRBJ2-7; v_call: TRBV20-1; clone_size: -; cdr3_nt: TGCAGTGCTAGTATGTTAGCAGCGGGAGGCAACTCCTACGAGCAGTACTTC; cdr3_aa: CSASMLAAGGNSYEQYF
d_call: -; j_call: TRBJ1-3; v_call: TRBV7-8; clone_size: few; cdr3_nt: TGTGCCAGCAGCTTAGCGGAGGGCCACACGAACACCATATATTTT; cdr3_aa: CASSLAEGHTNTIYF
d_call: -; j_call: TRBJ2-3; v_call: TRBV20-1; clone_size: -; cdr3_nt: TGCAGTGCTAGACGTAGCAGCCGCACAGATACGCAGTATTTT; cdr3_aa: CSARRSSRTDTQYF
d_call: TRBD2; j_call: TRBJ2-4; v_call: TRBV20-1; clone_size: -; cdr3_nt: TGCAGTGTCAGGCCGGCTAGCGGAGCCAAAAACATTCAGTACTTC; cdr3_aa: CSVRPASGAKNIQYF
d_call: -; j_call: TRBJ2-3; v_call: TRBV18; clone_size: many; cdr3_nt: TGTGCCACCACCACTCCCGGGCTAGCGCCCACAGATACGCAGTATTTT; cdr3_aa: CATTTPGLAPTDTQYF
d_call: -; j_call: TRBJ2-3; v_call: TRBV27; clone_size: many; cdr3_nt: TGTGCCAGCAGTTTAAACCCGGGGGGCGCAACAGATACGCAGTATTTT; cdr3_aa: CASSLNPGGATDTQYF
d_call: TRBD1; j_call: TRBJ1-2; v_call: TRBV6-6; clone_size: many; cdr3_nt: TGTGCCAGCAGCCTGACAGGGGAGGGCTACACCTTC; cdr3_aa: CASSLTGEGYTF